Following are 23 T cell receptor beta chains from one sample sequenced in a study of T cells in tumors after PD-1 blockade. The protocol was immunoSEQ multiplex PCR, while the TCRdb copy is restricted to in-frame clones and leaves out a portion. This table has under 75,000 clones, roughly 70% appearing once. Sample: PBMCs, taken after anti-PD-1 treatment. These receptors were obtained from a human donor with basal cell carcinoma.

The CDR3 reads CASSSGRMNEQFF. The CDR3 nucleotides are TGTGCCAGCAGCTCCGGTAGGATGAATGAGCAGTTCTTC. The rearrangement links TRBV7-8 to TRBJ2-1, with no clear D. The CDR3 covers 13 residues. Trimming removed 4 bases from V and 7 bases from J, with 11 bases in between. CDR1 is SGHVS and CDR2 is FQNEAQ in the germline V gene.

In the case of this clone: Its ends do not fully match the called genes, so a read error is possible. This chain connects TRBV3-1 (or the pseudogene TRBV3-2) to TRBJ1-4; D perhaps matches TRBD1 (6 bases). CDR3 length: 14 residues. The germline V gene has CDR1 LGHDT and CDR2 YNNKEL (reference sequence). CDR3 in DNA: TGTGCCAGCACCCAAACGGGGGGCGATGAAAAACTGTTTTTT. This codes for CASTQTGGDEKLFF.

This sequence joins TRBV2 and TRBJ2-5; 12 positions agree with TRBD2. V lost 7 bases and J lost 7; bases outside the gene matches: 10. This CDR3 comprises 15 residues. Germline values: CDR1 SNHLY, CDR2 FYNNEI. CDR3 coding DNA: TGTGCCAGCATGCAGACTAGCGGGGGCCTTGGGACCCAGTACTTC. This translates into CASMQTSGGLGTQYF. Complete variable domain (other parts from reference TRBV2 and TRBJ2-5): EPEVTQTPSHQVTQMGQEVILRCVPISNHLYFYWYRQILGQKVEFLVSFYNNEISEKSEIFDDQFSVERPDGSNFTLKIRSTKLEDSAMYFCASMQTSGGLGTQYFGPGTRLLVL.

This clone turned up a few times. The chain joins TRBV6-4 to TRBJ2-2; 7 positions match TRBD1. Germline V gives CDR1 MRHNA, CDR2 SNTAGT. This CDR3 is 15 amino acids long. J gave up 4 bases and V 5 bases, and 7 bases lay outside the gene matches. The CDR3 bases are TGTGCCAGCAGTCCCCGGGACAGATTCACCGGGGAGCTGTTTTTT. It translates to CASSPRDRFTGELFF.

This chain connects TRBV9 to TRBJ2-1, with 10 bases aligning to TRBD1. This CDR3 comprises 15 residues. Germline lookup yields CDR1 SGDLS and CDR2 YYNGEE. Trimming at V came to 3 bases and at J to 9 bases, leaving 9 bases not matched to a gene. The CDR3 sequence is CASSGQGAIGGEQFF. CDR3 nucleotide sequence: TGTGCCAGCAGCGGACAGGGGGCGATTGGGGGTGAGCAGTTCTTC.

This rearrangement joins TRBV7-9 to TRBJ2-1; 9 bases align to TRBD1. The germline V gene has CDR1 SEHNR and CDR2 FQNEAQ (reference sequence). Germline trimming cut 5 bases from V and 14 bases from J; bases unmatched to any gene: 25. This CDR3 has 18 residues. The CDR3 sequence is CASSKVGTGQGFLSREFF. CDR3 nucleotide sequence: TGTGCCAGCAGCAAAGTTGGTACTGGACAGGGGTTTTTGAGTAGGGAGTTCTTC.

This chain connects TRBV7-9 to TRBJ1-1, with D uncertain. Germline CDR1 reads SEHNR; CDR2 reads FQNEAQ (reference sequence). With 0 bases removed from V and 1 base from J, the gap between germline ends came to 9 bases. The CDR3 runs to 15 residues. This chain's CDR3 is CASSLAEGGNTEAFF. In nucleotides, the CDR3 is TGTGCCAGCAGCTTAGCAGAAGGAGGGAACACTGAAGCTTTCTTT. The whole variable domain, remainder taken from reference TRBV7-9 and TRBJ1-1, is DTGVSQNPRHKITKRGQNVTFRCDPISEHNRLYWYRQTLGQGPEFLTYFQNEAQLEKSRLLSDRFSAERPKGSFSTLEIQRTEQGDSAMYLCASSLAEGGNTEAFFGQGTRLTVV.

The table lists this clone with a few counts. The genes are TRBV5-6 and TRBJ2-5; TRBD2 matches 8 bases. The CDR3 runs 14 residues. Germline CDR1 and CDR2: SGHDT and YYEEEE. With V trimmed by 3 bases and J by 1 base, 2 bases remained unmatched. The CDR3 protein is CASSSGGLQETQYF. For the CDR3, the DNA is TGTGCCAGCAGCTCGGGGGGGCTCCAAGAGACCCAGTACTTC.

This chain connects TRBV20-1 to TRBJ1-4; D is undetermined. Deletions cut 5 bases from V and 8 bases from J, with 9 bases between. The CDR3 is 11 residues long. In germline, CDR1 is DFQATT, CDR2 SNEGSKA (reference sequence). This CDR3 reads CSAQDGEKLFF. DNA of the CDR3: TGCAGTGCTCAAGATGGCGAAAAACTGTTTTTT.

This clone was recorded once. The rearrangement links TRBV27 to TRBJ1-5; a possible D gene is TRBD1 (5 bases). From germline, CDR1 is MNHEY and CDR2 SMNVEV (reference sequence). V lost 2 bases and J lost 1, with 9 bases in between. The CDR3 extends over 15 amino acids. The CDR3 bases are TGTGCCAGCAGTTTAGAGGGACTGAGCAATCAGCCCCAGCATTTT. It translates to CASSLEGLSNQPQHF.

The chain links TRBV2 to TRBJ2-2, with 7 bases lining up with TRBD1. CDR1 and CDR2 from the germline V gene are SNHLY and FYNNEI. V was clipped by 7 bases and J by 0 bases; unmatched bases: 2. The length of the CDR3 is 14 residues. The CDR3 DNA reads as TGTGCCAGCAAGGGACAGACGAACACCGGGGAGCTGTTTTTT. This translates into CASKGQTNTGELFF.

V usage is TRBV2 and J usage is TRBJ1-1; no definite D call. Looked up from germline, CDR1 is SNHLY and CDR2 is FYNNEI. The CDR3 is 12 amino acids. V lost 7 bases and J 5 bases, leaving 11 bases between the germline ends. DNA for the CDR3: TGTGCCAGCAATGGGGTGAGAACTGAAGCTTTCTTT. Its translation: CASNGVRTEAFF.

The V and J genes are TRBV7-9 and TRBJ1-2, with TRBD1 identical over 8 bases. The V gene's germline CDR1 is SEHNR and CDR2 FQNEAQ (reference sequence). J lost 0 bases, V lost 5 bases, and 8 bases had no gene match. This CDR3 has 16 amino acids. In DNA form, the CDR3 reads TGTGCCAGCAGCGGGTCAGGGGGCCGTTCTAACTATGGCTACACCTTC. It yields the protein CASSGSGGRSNYGYTF.

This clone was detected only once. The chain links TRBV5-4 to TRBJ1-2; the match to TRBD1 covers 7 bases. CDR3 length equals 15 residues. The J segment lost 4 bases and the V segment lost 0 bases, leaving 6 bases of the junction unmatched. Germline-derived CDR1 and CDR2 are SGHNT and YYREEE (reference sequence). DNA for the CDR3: TGTGCCAGCAGCTTGGGGAGGGAGGGGGCCTATGGCTACACCTTC. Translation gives CASSLGREGAYGYTF.

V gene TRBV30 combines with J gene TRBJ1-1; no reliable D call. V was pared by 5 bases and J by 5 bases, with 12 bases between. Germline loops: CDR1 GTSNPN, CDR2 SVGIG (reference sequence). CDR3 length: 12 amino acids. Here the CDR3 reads CAWELGLTEAFF. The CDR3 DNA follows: TGTGCCTGGGAATTAGGGTTAACTGAAGCTTTCTTT.

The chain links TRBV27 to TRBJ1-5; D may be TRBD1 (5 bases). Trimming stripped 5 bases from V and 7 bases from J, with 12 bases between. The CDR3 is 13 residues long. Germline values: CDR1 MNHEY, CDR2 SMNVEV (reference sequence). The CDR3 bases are TGTGCCAGCAGTGGAGGGGTGGGGCAGCCCCAGCATTTT. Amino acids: CASSGGVGQPQHF.

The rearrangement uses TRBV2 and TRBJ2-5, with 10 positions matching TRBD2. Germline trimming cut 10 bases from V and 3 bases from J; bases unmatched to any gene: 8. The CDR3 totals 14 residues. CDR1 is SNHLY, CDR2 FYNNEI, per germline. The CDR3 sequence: CATKGLAGEETQYF. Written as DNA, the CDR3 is TGTGCCACCAAGGGGCTAGCGGGGGAAGAGACCCAGTACTTC.

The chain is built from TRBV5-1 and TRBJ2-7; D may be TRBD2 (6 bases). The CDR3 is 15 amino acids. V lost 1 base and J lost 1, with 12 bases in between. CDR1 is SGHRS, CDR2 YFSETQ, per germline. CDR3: CASSLTGVKSYEQYF. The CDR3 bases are TGCGCCAGCAGCTTGACGGGGGTAAAATCCTACGAGCAGTACTTC. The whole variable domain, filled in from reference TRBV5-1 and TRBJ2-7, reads KAGVTQTPRYLIKTRGQQVTLSCSPISGHRSVSWYQQTPGQGLQFLFEYFSETQRNKGNFPGRFSGRQFSNSRSEMNVSTLELGDSALYLCASSLTGVKSYEQYFGPGTRLTVT.

CDR3 residues: CASSSDREIDTIYF. The CDR3 region has the DNA TGTGCCAGCAGTTCCGACAGGGAAATAGACACCATATATTTT. The chain links TRBV6-6 to TRBJ1-3, with TRBD1 matching 7 bases. CDR3 length equals 14 residues. The V gene's germline CDR1 is MNHNY and CDR2 SVGAGI (reference sequence). J lost 8 bases, V lost 4 bases, and 8 bases had no gene match.

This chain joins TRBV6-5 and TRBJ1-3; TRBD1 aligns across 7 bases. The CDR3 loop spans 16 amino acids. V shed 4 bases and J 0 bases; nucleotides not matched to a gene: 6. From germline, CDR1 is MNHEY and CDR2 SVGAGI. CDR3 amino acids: CASSLKGQYSGNTIYF. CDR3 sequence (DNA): TGTGCCAGCAGTTTAAAGGGACAGTACTCTGGAAACACCATATATTTT.

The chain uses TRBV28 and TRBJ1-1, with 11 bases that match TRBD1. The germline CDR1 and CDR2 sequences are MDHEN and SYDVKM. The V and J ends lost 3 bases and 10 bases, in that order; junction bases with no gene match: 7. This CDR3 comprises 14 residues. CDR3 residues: CASSFSDRGRGAFF. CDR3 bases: TGTGCCAGCAGTTTTTCGGACAGGGGGCGAGGAGCTTTCTTT.

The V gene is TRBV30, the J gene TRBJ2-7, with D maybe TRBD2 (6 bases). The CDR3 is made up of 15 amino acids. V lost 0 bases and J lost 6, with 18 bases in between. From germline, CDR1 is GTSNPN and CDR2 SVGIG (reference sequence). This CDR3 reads CAWSVNGGRGSEQYF. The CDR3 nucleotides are TGTGCCTGGAGTGTAAACGGAGGGAGAGGGAGCGAGCAGTACTTC.

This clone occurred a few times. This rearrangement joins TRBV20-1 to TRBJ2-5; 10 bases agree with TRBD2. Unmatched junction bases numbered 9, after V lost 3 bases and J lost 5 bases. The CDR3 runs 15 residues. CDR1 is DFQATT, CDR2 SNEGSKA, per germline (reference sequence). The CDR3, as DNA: TGCAGTGCTAGTCCCATAGCGGGGGGCGGGGAGACCCAGTACTTC. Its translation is CSASPIAGGGETQYF.